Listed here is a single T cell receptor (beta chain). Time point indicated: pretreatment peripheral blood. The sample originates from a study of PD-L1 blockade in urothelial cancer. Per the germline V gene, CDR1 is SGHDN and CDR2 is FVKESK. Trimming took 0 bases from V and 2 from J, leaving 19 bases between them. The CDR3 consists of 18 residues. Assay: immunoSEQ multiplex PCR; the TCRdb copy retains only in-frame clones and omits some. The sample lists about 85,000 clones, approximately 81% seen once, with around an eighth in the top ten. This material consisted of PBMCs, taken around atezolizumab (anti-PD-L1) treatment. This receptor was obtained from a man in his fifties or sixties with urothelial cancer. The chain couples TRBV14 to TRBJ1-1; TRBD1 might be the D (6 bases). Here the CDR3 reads CASSQDWDKKSLNTEAFF. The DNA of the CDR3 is TGTGCCAGCAGCCAAGATTGGGACAAAAAATCCCTTAACACTGAAGCTTTCTTT.